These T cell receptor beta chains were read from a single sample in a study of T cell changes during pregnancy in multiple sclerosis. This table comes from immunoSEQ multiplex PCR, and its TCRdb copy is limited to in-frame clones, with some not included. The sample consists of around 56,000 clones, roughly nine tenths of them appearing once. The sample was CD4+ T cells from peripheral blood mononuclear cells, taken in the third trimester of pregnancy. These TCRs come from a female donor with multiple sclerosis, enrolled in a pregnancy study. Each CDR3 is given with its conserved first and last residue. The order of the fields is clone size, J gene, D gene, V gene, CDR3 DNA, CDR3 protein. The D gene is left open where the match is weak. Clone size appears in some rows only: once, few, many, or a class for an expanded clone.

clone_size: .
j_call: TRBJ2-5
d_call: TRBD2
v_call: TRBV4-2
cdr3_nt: TGTGCCAGCAGCCAAGAAGGGACTAGCGGGGGGGCCGAGAAAGAGACCCAGTACTTC
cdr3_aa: CASSQEGTSGGAEKETQYF

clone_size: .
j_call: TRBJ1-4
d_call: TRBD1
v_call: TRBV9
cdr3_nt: TGTGCCAGCAGCCCTCAGCAGGGGGCTGGTGAAAAACTGTTTTTT
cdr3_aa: CASSPQQGAGEKLFF

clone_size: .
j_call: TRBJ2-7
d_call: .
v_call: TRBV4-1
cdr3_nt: TGCGCCATCGACCGGGACTTGAAGGACTTC
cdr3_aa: CAIDRDLKDF

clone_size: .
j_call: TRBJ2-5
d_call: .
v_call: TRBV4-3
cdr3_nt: TGCGCCAGCAGCCAACAGGGTGTAGAGACCCAGTACTTC
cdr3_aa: CASSQQGVETQYF

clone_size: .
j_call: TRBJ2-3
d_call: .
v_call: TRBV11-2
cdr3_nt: TGTGCCAGCAGCCGATTGGGGGCCGAAGATACGCAGTATTTT
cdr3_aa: CASSRLGAEDTQYF

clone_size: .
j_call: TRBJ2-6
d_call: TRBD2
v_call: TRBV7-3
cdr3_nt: TGTGCCAGCAGCTTATTGGGTAGCGGGGGGGAAGGGGCCAACGTCCTGACTTTC
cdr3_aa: CASSLLGSGGEGANVLTF

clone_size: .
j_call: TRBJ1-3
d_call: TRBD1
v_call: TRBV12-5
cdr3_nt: TGTGCTAGTGGTCTGGGACAGGGGGGAAACACCATATATTTT
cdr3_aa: CASGLGQGGNTIYF

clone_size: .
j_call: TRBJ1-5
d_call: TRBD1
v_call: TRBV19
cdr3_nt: TGTGCCAGTAGTATAGGTAGGGGACAGGGGGCGCCCGGGGGGCAGCCCCAGCATTTT
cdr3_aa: CASSIGRGQGAPGGQPQHF

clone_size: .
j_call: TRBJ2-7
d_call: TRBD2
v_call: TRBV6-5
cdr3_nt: TGTGCCAGCGGGAGGGGTCAGGGCTACGAGCAGTACTTC
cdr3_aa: CASGRGQGYEQYF

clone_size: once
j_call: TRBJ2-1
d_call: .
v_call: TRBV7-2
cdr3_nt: TGTGCCAGCAGCCTCCGGGCTAGCAAAAATGAGCAGTTCTTC
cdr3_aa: CASSLRASKNEQFF

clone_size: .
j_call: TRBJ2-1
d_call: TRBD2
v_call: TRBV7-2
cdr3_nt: TGTGCCAGCAGCTCTTGGACTAGCGGGACTAATGAGCAGTTCTTC
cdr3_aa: CASSSWTSGTNEQFF

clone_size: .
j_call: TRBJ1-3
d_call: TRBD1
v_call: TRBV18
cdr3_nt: TGTGCCAGCTCACCCCGGGACAGATCAGACACCATATATTTT
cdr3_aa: CASSPRDRSDTIYF

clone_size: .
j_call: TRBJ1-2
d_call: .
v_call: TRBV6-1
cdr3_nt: TGTGCCAGCAGTGGGCAACAGGGAGACTATGGCTACACCTTC
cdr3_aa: CASSGQQGDYGYTF

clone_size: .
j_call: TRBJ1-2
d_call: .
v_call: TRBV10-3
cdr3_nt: TGTGCCATCAGTGAGTCGATTGTGGTCGGTCGCGGGTATGGCTACACCTTC
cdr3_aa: CAISESIVVGRGYGYTF

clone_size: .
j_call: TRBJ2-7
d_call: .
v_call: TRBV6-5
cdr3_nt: TGTGCCAGCAGTTACTCGTGGGACAACCGTAACGAGCAGTACTTC
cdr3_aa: CASSYSWDNRNEQYF

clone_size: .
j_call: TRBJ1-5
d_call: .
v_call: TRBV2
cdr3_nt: TGTGCCAGCAGCGGGGCGGGGGATAGCAATCAGCCCCAGCATTTT
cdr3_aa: CASSGAGDSNQPQHF

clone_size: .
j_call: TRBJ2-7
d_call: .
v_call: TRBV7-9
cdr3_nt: TGTGCCAGCAGATCTGCGGGGCAGGGCGCCTACGAGCAGTACTTC
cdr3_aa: CASRSAGQGAYEQYF

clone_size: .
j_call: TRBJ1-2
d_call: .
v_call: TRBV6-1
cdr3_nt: TGTGCCAGCAGTGAAGCAGGCGGGGCGTATGGCTACACCTTC
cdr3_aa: CASSEAGGAYGYTF

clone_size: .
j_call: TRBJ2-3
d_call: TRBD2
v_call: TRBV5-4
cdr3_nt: TGTGCCAGCAGCTTGGGGGGGACTAGCGGGGGGTCAGATACGCAGTATTTT
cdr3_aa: CASSLGGTSGGSDTQYF

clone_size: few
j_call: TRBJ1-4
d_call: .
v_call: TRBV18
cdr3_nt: TGTGCCAGCTCACCTGAGCGAGAACTGTTTTTT
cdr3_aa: CASSPERELFF

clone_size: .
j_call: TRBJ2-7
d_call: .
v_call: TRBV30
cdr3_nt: TGTGCCTGGAGGGAGGGCAGGACTACCTACGAGCAGTACTTC
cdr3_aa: CAWREGRTTYEQYF

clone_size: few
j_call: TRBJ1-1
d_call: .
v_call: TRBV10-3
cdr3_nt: TGTGCCATCAGTGAGGCCGGGATTACTGAAGCTTTCTTT
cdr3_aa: CAISEAGITEAFF

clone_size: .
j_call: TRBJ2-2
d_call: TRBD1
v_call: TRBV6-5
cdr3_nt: TGTGCCAGCAGACAAATTACAGGGGTCGCCGGGGAGCTGTTTTTT
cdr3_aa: CASRQITGVAGELFF

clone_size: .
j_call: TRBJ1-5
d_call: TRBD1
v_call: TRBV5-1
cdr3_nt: TGCGCCAGCCGTGACACAGGGGGCGGAAGCAATCAGCCCCAGCATTTT
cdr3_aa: CASRDTGGGSNQPQHF

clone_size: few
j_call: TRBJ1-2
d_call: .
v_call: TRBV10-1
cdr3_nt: TGCGCCAGCAGTGCGCCCGGGACAAAGGATGGCTACACCTTC
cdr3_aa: CASSAPGTKDGYTF

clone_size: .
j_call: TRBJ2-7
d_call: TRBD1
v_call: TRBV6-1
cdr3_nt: TGTGCCAGCGTCTCAGGGGGCTACGAGCAGTACTTC
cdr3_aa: CASVSGGYEQYF

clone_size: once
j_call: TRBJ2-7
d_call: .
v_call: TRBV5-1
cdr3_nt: TGCGCCAGCAGCTTGTGGGGCAGGGCCTCCTACGAGCAGTACTTC
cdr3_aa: CASSLWGRASYEQYF

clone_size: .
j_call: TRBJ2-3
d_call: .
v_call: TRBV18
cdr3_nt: TGTGCCAGCTCACCAGGAGAGGCAGATACGCAGTATTTT
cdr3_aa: CASSPGEADTQYF

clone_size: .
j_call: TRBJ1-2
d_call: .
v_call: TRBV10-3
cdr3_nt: TGTGCCATCAGTGCTCAGGGTACTAACTATGGCTACACCTTC
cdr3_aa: CAISAQGTNYGYTF

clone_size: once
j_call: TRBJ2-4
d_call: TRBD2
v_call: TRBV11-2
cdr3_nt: TGTGCCAGCAGCCGGGGGGGCCCCCGACTCCTTCTCCGCTTC
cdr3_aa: CASSRGGPRLLLRF

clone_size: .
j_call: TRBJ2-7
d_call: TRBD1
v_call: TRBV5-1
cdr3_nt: TGCGCCAGCAGCAGTTCCGGGACAGGGGTCCCCACGGGGCAGTACTTC
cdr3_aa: CASSSSGTGVPTGQYF

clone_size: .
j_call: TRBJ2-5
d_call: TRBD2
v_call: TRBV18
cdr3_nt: TGTGCCAGCTCACCAGGATATATTGGGACTAGGGACCAAGAGACCCAGTACTTC
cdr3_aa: CASSPGYIGTRDQETQYF

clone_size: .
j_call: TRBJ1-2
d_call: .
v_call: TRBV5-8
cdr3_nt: TGTGCCAGCAGGATTTCAGGGGTTTGGGTCTATGGCTACACCTTC
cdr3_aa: CASRISGVWVYGYTF

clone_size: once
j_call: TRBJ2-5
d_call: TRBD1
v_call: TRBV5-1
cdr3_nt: TGCGCCAGCAGCGTACAGGGGCGAGAGACCCAGTACTTC
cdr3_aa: CASSVQGRETQYF

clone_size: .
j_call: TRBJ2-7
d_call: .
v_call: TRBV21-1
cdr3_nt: TGTGCCGGGGTTCCCCGACAGGGTCTGTTTTACGAGCAGTACTTC
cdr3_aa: CAGVPRQGLFYEQYF

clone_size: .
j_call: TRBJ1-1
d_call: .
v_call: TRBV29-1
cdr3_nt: TGCAGCGTCTTCGGGGGGGGTGGAATGAACACTGAAGCTTTCTTT
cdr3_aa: CSVFGGGGMNTEAFF

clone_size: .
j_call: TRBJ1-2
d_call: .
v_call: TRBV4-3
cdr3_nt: TGCGCCAGCAGCCAAGATCGGGCAGCGGACGGCTACACCTTC
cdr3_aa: CASSQDRAADGYTF

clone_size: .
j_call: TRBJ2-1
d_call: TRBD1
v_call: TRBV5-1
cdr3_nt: TGCGCCAGCAGCTTCTGGGGACAGGGGGACAATGAGCAGTTCTTC
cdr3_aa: CASSFWGQGDNEQFF

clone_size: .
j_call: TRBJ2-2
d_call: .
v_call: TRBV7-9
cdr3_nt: TGTGCCAGCACCCCGCAGGGCCCAGACACCGGGGAGCTGTTTTTT
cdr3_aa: CASTPQGPDTGELFF

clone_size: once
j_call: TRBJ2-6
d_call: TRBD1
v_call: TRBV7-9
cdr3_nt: TGTGCCAGCAGCTTAAGGGGGCGCCACTCTGGGGCCAACGTCCTGACTTTC
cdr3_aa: CASSLRGRHSGANVLTF

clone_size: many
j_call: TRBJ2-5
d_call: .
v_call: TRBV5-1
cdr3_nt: TGCGCCAGCAGCTTATCCGGCCAAGAGACCCAGTACTTC
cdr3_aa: CASSLSGQETQYF

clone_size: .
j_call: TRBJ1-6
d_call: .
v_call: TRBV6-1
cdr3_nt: TGTGCCAGCAGGTTTCTGAGCTCCTATAATTCACCCCTCCACTTT
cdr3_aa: CASRFLSSYNSPLHF

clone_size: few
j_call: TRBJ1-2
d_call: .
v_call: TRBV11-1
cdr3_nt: TGTGCCAGCAGCCTTCAGGGGTCCTATGGCTACACCTTC
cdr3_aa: CASSLQGSYGYTF

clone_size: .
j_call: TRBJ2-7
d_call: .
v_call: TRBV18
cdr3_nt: TGTGCCAGCTCACCGCCCCGACAGGACTACGAGCAGTACTTC
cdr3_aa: CASSPPRQDYEQYF

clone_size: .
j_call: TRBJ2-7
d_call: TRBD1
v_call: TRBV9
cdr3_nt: TGTGCCAGCAGCGGGACAGGAGCTCAAGACGAGCAGTACTTC
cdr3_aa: CASSGTGAQDEQYF

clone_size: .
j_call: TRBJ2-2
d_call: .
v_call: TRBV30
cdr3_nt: TGTGCCTGGAGGGCACAATTCACCGGGGAGCTGTTTTTT
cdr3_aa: CAWRAQFTGELFF

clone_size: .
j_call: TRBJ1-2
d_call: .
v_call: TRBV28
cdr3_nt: TGTGCCAGCAGTTTACCGCGGACAGATAGCTATGGCTACACCTTC
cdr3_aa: CASSLPRTDSYGYTF

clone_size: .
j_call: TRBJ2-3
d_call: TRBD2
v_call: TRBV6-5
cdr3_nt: TGTGCCAGCAGTTACTGGGCGGGAGGGCCAAGAGATACGCAGTATTTT
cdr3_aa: CASSYWAGGPRDTQYF

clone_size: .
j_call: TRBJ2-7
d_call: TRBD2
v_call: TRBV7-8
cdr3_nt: TGTGCCAGCAGTCGGCGGGAGGGTAGCTACGAGCAGTACTTC
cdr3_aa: CASSRREGSYEQYF

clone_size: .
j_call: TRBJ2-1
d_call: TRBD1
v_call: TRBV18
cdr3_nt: TGTGCCAGCTCACAACCTTCTGGACAGGGCGGAGATGAGCAGTTCTTC
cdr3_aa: CASSQPSGQGGDEQFF

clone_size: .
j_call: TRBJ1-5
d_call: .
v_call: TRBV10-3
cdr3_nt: TGTGCCATCAGTGGATCGGAGGATCAGCCCCAGCATTTT
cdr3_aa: CAISGSEDQPQHF

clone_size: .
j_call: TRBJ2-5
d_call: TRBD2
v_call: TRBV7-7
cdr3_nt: TGTGCCAGCAGCCTGACTAGCCGGGGGGGGGAGACCCAGTACTTC
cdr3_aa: CASSLTSRGGETQYF